This paragraph reports one T cell receptor beta chain. This clone was observed once. The antigen it binds to is not known. Base qualities are not recorded, but no much larger clone differs from it by a single base. V is pared back by 5 bases and J by 9 bases, with 19 bases lying between the germline termini. Measured from the cysteine to the phenylalanine, the CDR3 is 14 residues long. Just the 42-base CDR3 DNA is kept, in frame starting at base 1. Looking up the germline V gene yields CDR1 SGHTA and CDR2 FQGTGA. The time point label, read with the paper, signifies: before neoadjuvant nivolumab. Patients had been newly diagnosed with stage II-IVA oral cavity squamous cell carcinoma, and no prior systemic or radiation treatment had been given to the patients. Everyone in the cohort had locally advanced, HPV-negative oral cavity squamous cell carcinoma. Peripheral blood mononuclear cells were analyzed directly, without maintenance or expansion in culture. The samples were drawn from a longitudinal correlative study tied to a single-arm phase II trial testing neoadjuvant nivolumab in oral cavity squamous cell carcinoma. Genomic DNA-based TCRbeta sequencing was performed on subject-matched pre- and post-treatment PBMCs and tumors from three responders and three non-responders. Peripheral blood mononuclear cells were collected before nivolumab treatment and again after treatment, at the time of surgery. Genomic DNA was isolated from PBMCs using the Maxwell RSC DNA from Cells kit.

This entry belongs to a study of neoadjuvant anti-PD-1 for oral cavity cancer (dated by TCRdb to about 2021). The study in broad terms: Before curative-intent surgical resection, most patients were given three to four biweekly doses of nivolumab at 3 mg/kg. Patients who did not progress were given a fourth nivolumab dose at about day 43 and had definitive surgical resection on days 50-56. Responders were defined as patients with complete response, partial response or stable disease by RECIST 1.1; non-responders were defined as patients with progression. The parent correlative cohort had about eleven patients and a response rate of more than 25%. The research as a whole found: A higher pretreatment blood Treg/Th17 ratio correlated with both higher pretreatment blood TCRbeta clonality and lower post-treatment tumor TCRbeta clonality. After neoadjuvant nivolumab, non-responders showed significantly higher T cell clonality (Gini index) in PBMCs than responders did. TCR analyses included only three patients per response group, and the authors called for larger cohorts for validation.

PBMC libraries used mostly 480 ng of input genomic DNA for deep sequencing, with six replicates per sample. The immunoSEQ hsTCRbeta kit was used to prepare TCRbeta libraries according to the manufacturer's instructions. Sequencing of the completed libraries took place using an Illumina NovaSeq 6000 S4 flow cell after they had been pooled to about 3 nM. Per the source publication's procedure: Raw data preprocessing and quality control were performed with the immunoSEQ Analyzer. The analysis was limited to productive rearrangements, and each clonotype was defined by a unique CDR3 amino acid sequence. Using the R package tcR, the researchers computed the Gini-Simpson index as their estimate of repertoire clonality. Student's t test was used to compare Gini indices, and Pearson correlation was used to assess associations with tumor size change. Not all clones reach the TCRdb copy of this immuneACCESS table, which keeps in-frame sequences only. Checked studies attribute under half of the gap to unresolved V genes and leave the rest unexplained. V and J calls and clone size are given by that table; D and trimming were obtained from the DNA. Counted in this sample were about 16,000 clones; approximately 70% of them appeared once. About 2.7% of the sample is taken by the ten largest.

The TCR originated in a person between 40 and 79 years old with oral cavity squamous cell carcinoma. This specimen was PBMCs, taken before nivolumab (anti-PD-1) treatment. The chain joins TRBV7-3 to TRBJ2-5; TRBD2 is a weak D gene call, 7 bases matching. Here the CDR3 is given as CASSTGGQGQAQYF. Read as DNA, the sequence is TGTGCCAGCAGCACCGGGGGGCAGGGCCAGGCCCAGTACTTC.